This T cell receptor beta chain comes out of a study of early T cells in non-severe SARS-CoV-2 infection. For the study at large: Unsorted whole blood bulk RNA was sequenced, with unpaired chains. Regarding the study as a whole: Missing private and CD4 specificities, VDJdb matching favored anti-spike CD8 responses.

Via MiXCR, TCRdb re-called the 5' RACE reads, giving one row per CDR3 protein. Here the sample spans some 88,000 distinct CDR3 sequences, 16% being singletons. This CDR3 contains 18 residues. Trimming left V 4 bases short and J 0 bases short, with 20 bases between. The germline gives CDR1 MGHRA, CDR2 YSYEKL. In regard to this clonotype: The antigen is not known.

Sequencing was performed on whole blood, taken at baseline. J is TRBJ2-3 and V is TRBV4-1; possible D gene TRBD2, 5 bases. The TCR comes from an adult who was a healthcare worker with PCR-confirmed SARS-CoV-2 infection or an uninfected control (not recorded which). The CDR3 here is CASSPRPTRTTSTDTQYF. CDR3 DNA sequence: TGCGCCAGCAGCCCACGTCCCACTAGGACCACTAGCACAGATACGCAGTATTTT.